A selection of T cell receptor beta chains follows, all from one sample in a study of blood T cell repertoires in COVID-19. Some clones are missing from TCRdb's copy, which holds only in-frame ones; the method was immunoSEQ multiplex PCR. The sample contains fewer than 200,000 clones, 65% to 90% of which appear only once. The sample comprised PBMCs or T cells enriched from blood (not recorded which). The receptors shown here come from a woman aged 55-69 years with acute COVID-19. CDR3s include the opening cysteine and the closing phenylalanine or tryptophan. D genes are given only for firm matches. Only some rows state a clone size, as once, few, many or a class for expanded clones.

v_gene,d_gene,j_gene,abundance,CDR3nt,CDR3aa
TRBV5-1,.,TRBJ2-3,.,TGCGCCAGCAGCTTGCGACGCGGGATTAGCACAGATACGCAGTATTTT,CASSLRRGISTDTQYF
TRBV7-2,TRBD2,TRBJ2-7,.,TGTGCCAGCAGCTTAGAGGGAGGGCGCTCCTACGAGCAGTACTTC,CASSLEGGRSYEQYF
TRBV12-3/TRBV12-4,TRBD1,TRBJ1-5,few,TGTGCCAGCAGCCAGGGGGGAACTCAGCCCCAGCATTTT,CASSQGGTQPQHF
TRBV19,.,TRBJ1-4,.,TGTGCCAGTAGCCGCGGTGCCTTGAATGAAAAACTGTTTTTT,CASSRGALNEKLFF
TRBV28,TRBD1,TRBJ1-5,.,TGTGCCAGCCTTCCGGGACAGGGGGTCTATCAGCCCCAGCATTTT,CASLPGQGVYQPQHF
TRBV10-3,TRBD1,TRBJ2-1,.,TGTGCCATCACCTTGACAGGGACCGTCAATGAGCAGTTCTTC,CAITLTGTVNEQFF
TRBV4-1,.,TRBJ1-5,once,TGCGCCAGCAGCCACCCCTCGACAGGAAGCAATCAGCCCCAGCATTTT,CASSHPSTGSNQPQHF
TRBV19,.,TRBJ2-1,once,TGTGCCAGTAGTATAGGCTTTCGGCGGGAAAGGAGCAATGAGCAGTTCTTC,CASSIGFRRERSNEQFF
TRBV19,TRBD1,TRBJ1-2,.,TGTGCCAGTAGTATCGGGACAGCCGGTGGCTACACCTTC,CASSIGTAGGYTF
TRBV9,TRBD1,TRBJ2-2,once,TGTGCCAGCAGCGTAAACAGGGGAGCCGGGGAGCTGTTTTTT,CASSVNRGAGELFF
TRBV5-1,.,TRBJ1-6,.,TGCGCCAGCAGCTTAGGTGCAGGATATTCACCCCTCCACTTT,CASSLGAGYSPLHF
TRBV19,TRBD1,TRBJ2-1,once,TGTGCCAGTAGGGAACAGGGGGCGAGTGTGAATGAGCAGTTCTTC,CASREQGASVNEQFF
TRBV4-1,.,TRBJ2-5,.,TGCGCCAGCAGCCAAAAGGGGGAGACCCAGTACTTC,CASSQKGETQYF
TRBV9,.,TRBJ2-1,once,TGTGCCAGCAGCGTACCTCAGCTCGGGGGTCATGAGCAGTTCTTC,CASSVPQLGGHEQFF
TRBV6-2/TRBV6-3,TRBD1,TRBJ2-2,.,TGTGCCAGCAGTTACGGGACAGGTCCCGGGGAGCTGTTTTTT,CASSYGTGPGELFF
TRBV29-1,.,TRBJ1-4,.,TGCAGCGTTGAATACGGTGAAAAACTGTTTTTT,CSVEYGEKLFF
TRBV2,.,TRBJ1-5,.,TGTGCCAGCAAACTAGACGGATCGAGCAATCAGCCCCAGCATTTT,CASKLDGSSNQPQHF
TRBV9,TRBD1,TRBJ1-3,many,TGTGCCAGCACCAGGACAGGCAACTCTGGAAACACCATATATTTT,CASTRTGNSGNTIYF
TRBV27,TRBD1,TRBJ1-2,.,TGTGCCAGCAGTCCCCGTAGACAGGGGGCCAATGGCTACACCTTC,CASSPRRQGANGYTF
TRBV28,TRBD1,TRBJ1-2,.,TGTGCCAGCAGTTTATCCGATCCGACAGGGACCGTTGACTACACCTTC,CASSLSDPTGTVDYTF
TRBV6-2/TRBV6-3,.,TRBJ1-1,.,TGTGCCAGCAGCTCTGCGGGCCTCCCCTTCACTGAAGCTTTCTTT,CASSSAGLPFTEAFF
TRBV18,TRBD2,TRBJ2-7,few,TGTGCCAGCTCACCCGCCTTACTGACGGGGGGTTACGAGCAGTACTTC,CASSPALLTGGYEQYF
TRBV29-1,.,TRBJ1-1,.,TGCAGCGTCGCTAAGGGGGAGAACACTGAAGCTTTCTTT,CSVAKGENTEAFF
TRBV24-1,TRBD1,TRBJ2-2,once,TGTGCCACCAGTGATTTGTCACAGGGGGCAACCTCGGGAAACACCGGGGAGCTGTTTTTT,CATSDLSQGATSGNTGELFF
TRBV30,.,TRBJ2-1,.,TGTGCCTGGAGTGGACTGAATGAGCAGTTCTTC,CAWSGLNEQFF
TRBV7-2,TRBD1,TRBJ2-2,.,TGTGCCAGCAGCTCAGGGACAGGGCACACCGGGGAGCTGTTTTTT,CASSSGTGHTGELFF
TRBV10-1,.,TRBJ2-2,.,TGCGCCAGCAGGGCAGACACCGGGGAGCTGTTTTTT,CASRADTGELFF
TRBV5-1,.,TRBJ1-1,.,TGCGCCAGCAGCTTGGGCAGGATAGTGAACACTGAAGCTTTCTTT,CASSLGRIVNTEAFF
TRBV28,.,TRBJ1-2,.,TGTGCCAGCAGTTTACCGACAGACTATGGCTACACCTTC,CASSLPTDYGYTF
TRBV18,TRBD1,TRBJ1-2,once,TGTGCCAGCTCACGTGGACAGGGCGACTATGGCTACACCTTC,CASSRGQGDYGYTF
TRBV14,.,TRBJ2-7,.,TGTGCCAGCAGCCAAGAGAGGAGTAGCGAGCAGTACTTC,CASSQERSSEQYF
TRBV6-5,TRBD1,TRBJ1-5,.,TGTGCCAGCAGTTGGACAGGACCTAGCAATCAGCCCCAGCATTTT,CASSWTGPSNQPQHF
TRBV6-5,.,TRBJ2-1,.,TGTGCCAGCAGTTTCCAGGGGTTCAGCTCCTACAATGAGCAGTTCTTC,CASSFQGFSSYNEQFF
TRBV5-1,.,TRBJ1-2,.,TGCGCCAGCAGTTCTGCCGGGGGTTATGGCTACACCTTC,CASSSAGGYGYTF
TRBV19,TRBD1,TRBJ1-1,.,TGTGCCAGTAGCACGGACAGGGTGAACACTGAAGCTTTCTTT,CASSTDRVNTEAFF
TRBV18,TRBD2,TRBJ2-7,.,TGTGCCAGCTCACCTGGACTAGCGGGATACGAGCAGTACTTC,CASSPGLAGYEQYF
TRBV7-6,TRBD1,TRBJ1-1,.,TGTGCCAGCAGCCTTGGACAGGGGGCTTTGGGAACTGAAGCTTTCTTT,CASSLGQGALGTEAFF
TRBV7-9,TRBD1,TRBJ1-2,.,TGTGCCAGCAGCGTGAGACAGGGGGCCTATGGCTACACCTTC,CASSVRQGAYGYTF
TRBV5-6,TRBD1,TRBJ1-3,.,TGTGCCAGCAGCTCCGGGACAGGGGCTGGAAACACCATATATTTT,CASSSGTGAGNTIYF
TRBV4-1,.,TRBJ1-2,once,TGCGCCAGCAGCCAAGATATCGGACATTCGGGCTACACCTTC,CASSQDIGHSGYTF
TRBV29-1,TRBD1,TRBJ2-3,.,TGCAGCGTGCAAGCCGGGACAGGGGCAGATACGCAGTATTTT,CSVQAGTGADTQYF
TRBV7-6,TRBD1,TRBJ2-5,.,TGTGCCAGCAGCTCGGACAGGGTTGGGTACTTC,CASSSDRVGYF
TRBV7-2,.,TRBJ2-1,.,TGTGCCAGCAGCTCCGGGCCGGCGGGGAGCAATGAGCAGTTCTTC,CASSSGPAGSNEQFF
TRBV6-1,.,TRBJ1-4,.,TGTGCCAGCAGTGAGGTCCACAGTAATGAAAAACTGTTTTTT,CASSEVHSNEKLFF
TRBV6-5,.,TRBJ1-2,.,TGTGCCAGCAGTTCCTCTAGCAGCGGCCGCGGTGGCTACACCTTC,CASSSSSSGRGGYTF